This TCR beta chain came from a study of shared clonotypes between healthy human individuals (dated by TCRdb to 2018 to 2021). Regarding the complete study: The cohort comprised a couple of women and a few men aged 18 to 49 years. For each donor, CD4 naive and CD4 memory were each run on three plates, CD8 naive on two plates, and CD8 memory on one plate. The study deeply sequenced blood TCR repertoires of several healthy adults to estimate repertoire size and the extent of clonotype sharing between individuals. Each donor's leukapheresis produced roughly between about 0.85 and 10 billion PBMCs. To increase sequencing depth and limit assay-specific biases, different laboratories used diverse techniques to prepare libraries and sequence TCR repertoires.

Healthy HIV-negative adults with no recently reported acute infections or vaccinations were included as donors. Only Caucasian adults living in Nashville, Tennessee, USA were represented among the donors. CD4+ T cells were enriched through magnetic negative selection, after which naive cells were positively selected on CD45RA and the remaining negative fraction served as the memory subset. Blood was obtained by leukapheresis, after which PBMCs were separated by Ficoll-Histopaque density gradient centrifugation and cryopreserved in liquid nitrogen vapor phase. Purity and quantity of every magnetically sorted T cell population were checked by analytical flow cytometry. Genomic DNA was isolated from every sorted fraction and measured by UV absorbance on a Nanodrop 2000c. As to this clone: This clone's antigen is unknown. No much larger clone is present one base from it, and per-base qualities are unavailable.

TCR CDR3 regions were amplified from genomic DNA by multiplex PCR using the deep immunoSEQ assay. Genomic DNA extracted from each cell subset was distributed evenly over all wells of several immunoSEQ 96-well plates, and each plate served as one replicate. For sorted subsets, around 200 ng genomic DNA, equal to tens of thousands of T cell genomes, was loaded into each replicate PCR. Purified libraries were quantified with a Qubit 3.0 fluorometer, sized on a Bioanalyzer 2100, and re-quantified with the KAPA Library Quantification kit. A separate single-read 150-cycle Illumina NextSeq 550 flow cell was used to sequence each immunoSEQ 96-well plate. From the authors' description of their analysis: Because the immunoSEQ output held only junctional sequences and lacked quality scores, the filtering could not match the filtering applied to full-length reads. To assign V/J genes and CDR3, sequences were annotated using PyIR, a Python wrapper for IgBLAST v1.9, with IMGT germline references. Reads were filtered out if the reads had weak V/J assignments (E-value above 1e-6), no CDR3, stop codons, out-of-frame junctions, or ambiguous translated residues. V3J clonotypes were defined as sequences sharing the same inferred V gene, J gene, and CDR3 amino acid sequence. Percentage overlap between repertoires was calculated by dividing the number of shared unique clonotypes by the size of the smaller repertoire. Three approaches were used to assess repertoire richness: RTK rarefaction, the Chao1 estimator, and Recon v2.1 estimates of unobserved clonotypes. OLGA was used to compute generation probabilities for all TCRbeta clonotypes that the gDNA method yielded from a handful of donors. Drawn from immuneACCESS, this table holds only the in-frame rearrangements with V and J called that TCRdb kept. Clones are partly lost; checked studies trace under half to an unresolved V gene and leave the rest unexplained. The V and J calls and the clone size are those of that table, but D and trimming were determined from the DNA. This sample comprises some 2 million clones, about 95% of them detected only once. The ten largest make up around 0.13% of the sample.

Summary of the overall study and its limitations: Even with the large sequencing depth, rarefaction of the sorted-subset datasets indicated that sequencing was incomplete. When a handful of donors were compared, the shared fraction of clonotypes was about 5.4% for naive CD4, 3% to 4% for naive CD8, 2.3% for memory CD4, and around 0.37% for memory CD8. Estimated clonotype richness was generally larger for naive than for memory subsets. Clonotypes shared by all four sorted-subset donors showed higher generation probabilities than non-shared clonotypes. Pairwise subsampling led to the expectation that sequencing depth would affect the degree of clonotype sharing among donors. The small number of donors limited the genetic and exposure-history diversity represented. Sampling was restricted to blood, and TCR repertoires in tissue are likely to differ from TCR repertoires in blood.

The CDR3, from cysteine to phenylalanine, totals 13 residues. The entry retains the CDR3 DNA only, 39 bases that are in frame from base 1. V sheds 6 bases and J sheds 7 bases, leaving 16 bases between their ends. CDR1 MNHNS and CDR2 SASEGT were looked up in the germline V gene. The chain employs TRBV6-1 and TRBJ2-7; the D gene remains uncertain. This TCR was recovered from a man between 18 and 29 years old in good health. Sequenced input: naive CD4+ T cells sorted from blood. Reading the label with the study, this specimen's cell subset or site is: CD45RA+ positively selected. Read as DNA, the sequence is TGTGCCAGCAGCTCCCTGGGCGTGGGGGAGCAGTACTTC. Its amino acids are CASSSLGVGEQYF.